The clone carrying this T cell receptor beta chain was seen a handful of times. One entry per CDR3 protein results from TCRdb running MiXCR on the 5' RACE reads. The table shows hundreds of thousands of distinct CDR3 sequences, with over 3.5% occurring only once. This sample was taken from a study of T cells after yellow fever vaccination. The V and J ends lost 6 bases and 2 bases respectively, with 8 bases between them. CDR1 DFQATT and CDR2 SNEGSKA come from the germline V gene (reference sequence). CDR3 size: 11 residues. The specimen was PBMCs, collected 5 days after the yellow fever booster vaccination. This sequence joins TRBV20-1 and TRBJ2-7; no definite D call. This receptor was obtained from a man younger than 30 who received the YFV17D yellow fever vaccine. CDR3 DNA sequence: TGCAGTGCCCAGACACCCTACGAGCAGTACTTC. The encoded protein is CSAQTPYEQYF.